These 19 T cell receptor beta chains originate from one sample sequenced in a study of blood T cells in healthy people across ages. A J-beta primer mix and a sample-barcoded 5' primer were used in a second PCR of roughly 7 to 12 cycles. TCRdb itself ran the 5' RACE reads through MiXCR, one entry per CDR3 protein. The sample includes over 1,500,000 distinct CDR3 sequences, 30% to 40% of them seen just once. The sample consisted of blood. The receptors stem from a human donor in good health.

This clonotype was observed many times. The chain carries TRBV9 and TRBJ2-4, with TRBD2 identical over 13 bases. After removal of 4 bases from V and 8 bases from J, the junction contained 3 bases not matched to a gene. CDR3 length: 14 amino acids. Per germline, CDR1 SGDLS and CDR2 YYNGEE. The CDR3 region has the DNA TGTGCCAGCAGCCCCGGGACTAGCGGGGACATTCAGTACTTC. Protein sequence: CASSPGTSGDIQYF. The entire variable domain, with the rest obtained from reference TRBV9 and TRBJ2-4, is as follows: DSGVTQTPKHLITATGQRVTLRCSPRSGDLSVYWYQQSLDQGLQFLIQYYNGEERAKGNILERFSAQQFPDLHSELNLSSLELGDSALYFCASSPGTSGDIQYFGAGTRLSVL.

The chain employs TRBV18 and TRBJ2-7; possible D gene TRBD1, 6 bases. Germline values: CDR1 KGHSH, CDR2 LQKENI. The CDR3 contains 13 residues. V was clipped by 6 bases and J by 7 bases, with 16 bases between them. The DNA for the CDR3 is TGTGCCAGCTCTCAGGGGATTACTGGGGAGCAGTACTTC. Translating gives CASSQGITGEQYF.

The chain combines TRBV4-3 with TRBJ2-2; the D is unclear. The ends were cut back, 1 base at V and 6 bases at J, with 15 bases in the middle. The CDR3 sequence is 16 residues long. Germline V CDR1 and CDR2: LGHNA, YSLEER. The CDR3 loop reads CASSQGPSSEAGELFF. The CDR3 nucleotides read TGCGCCAGCAGCCAAGGACCCTCCTCTGAGGCCGGGGAGCTGTTTTTT.

The chain links TRBV6-6 to TRBJ2-4, with D perhaps TRBD1 (5 bases). This CDR3 is 16 amino acids long. V was clipped by 7 bases and J by 4 bases, with 20 bases between them. CDR1 and CDR2 from the germline V gene are MNHNY and SVGAGI (reference sequence). The CDR3 spells CASIPSDVGLKNIQYF. In nucleotides, the CDR3 is TGTGCCAGCATACCATCTGACGTGGGGCTTAAAAACATTCAGTACTTC.

The J gene is TRBJ1-2, the V gene TRBV20-1; D possibly corresponds to TRBD1 (5 bases). The germline V and J ends were trimmed by 0 bases and 6 bases, with 17 bases remaining between them. Germline loops: CDR1 DFQATT, CDR2 SNEGSKA (reference sequence). The CDR3 sequence is 15 residues long. Here the CDR3 reads CSARDRGRSYDGYTF. The DNA for the CDR3 is TGCAGTGCTAGAGATAGGGGCAGGTCATATGATGGCTACACCTTC.

The V gene is TRBV7-9, the J gene TRBJ1-1; a weak D match, TRBD1 (5 bases). The CDR3 is made up of 16 amino acids. Germline V gene lookup returns CDR1 SEHNR and CDR2 FQNEAQ (reference sequence). The ends were cut back, 7 bases at V and 0 bases at J, with 18 bases in the middle. CDR3 region: CASNSWGGGLNTEAFF. CDR3 in DNA: TGTGCCAGCAACTCATGGGGGGGTGGACTGAACACTGAAGCTTTCTTT.

The table lists this clonotype with a few counts. The J gene is TRBJ1-2, the V gene TRBV7-2; 10 bases are a match to TRBD1. V gave up 4 bases and J gave up 0 bases; unmatched junction bases: 8. This CDR3 is 17 amino acids long. The germline V gene has CDR1 SGHTA and CDR2 FQGNSA. CDR3 sequence reads: CASSSRTGGLTNYGYTF. The DNA of the CDR3 is TGTGCCAGCAGCTCCCGGACAGGGGGTCTGACTAACTATGGCTACACCTTC.

This rearrangement joins TRBV29-1 to TRBJ1-2; D ambiguous. Germline V gene lookup returns CDR1 SQVTM and CDR2 ANQGSEA. V was trimmed by 7 bases and J by 5 bases, leaving 11 bases between them. CDR3 length equals 11 residues. CDR3 region: CSATGLYGYTF. CDR3 DNA sequence: TGCAGCGCTACGGGTCTTTATGGCTACACCTTC.

The rearrangement joins TRBV28 to TRBJ1-1; 7 nucleotides agree with TRBD1. With 5 bases clipped from V and 2 bases from J, the junction kept 14 bases outside the gene matches. The CDR3 covers 17 residues. Germline CDR1 is MDHEN and CDR2 is SYDVKM. CDR3 nucleotide sequence: TGTGCCAGCAGTCACGATACAGGGGTGGTCGCCAACACTGAAGCTTTCTTT. It encodes CASSHDTGVVANTEAFF.

This clonotype was counted a few times. The V and J genes are TRBV7-2 and TRBJ2-1, with TRBD1 matching over 10 bases. The germline V gene encodes CDR1 SGHTA and CDR2 FQGNSA. CDR3 size: 16 residues. V shed 1 base and J 4 bases; nucleotides not matched to a gene: 4. The CDR3 region has the DNA TGTGCCAGCAGCTTAGTTTCGGGACAGGGGTACAATGAGCAGTTCTTC. Protein product: CASSLVSGQGYNEQFF.

The chain links TRBV29-1 to TRBJ1-4; D unclear. Trimming removed 6 bases at V and 5 bases at J, with 10 bases between. CDR1 is SQVTM, CDR2 ANQGSEA, per germline. CDR3 size: 12 residues. The CDR3 nucleotides read TGCAGCGTCTCGACTGCAAATGAAAAACTGTTTTTT. It specifies CSVSTANEKLFF.

CDR3 bases: TGTGCCAGCAGTGAAGTAGGGGAGTGGGATACGCAGTATTTT. Translating gives CASSEVGEWDTQYF. V usage is TRBV6-1 and J usage is TRBJ2-3; D may be TRBD1 or TRBD2 (5 bases each). Germline lookup yields CDR1 MNHNS and CDR2 SASEGT. The CDR3 runs to 14 residues. V lost 1 base, J lost 6 bases, and 11 bases lay in between.

This clonotype was counted between two and nine times. The V and J genes are TRBV6-1 and TRBJ2-7; D gene unclear. CDR3 size: 12 residues. Between the trimmed V and J ends, which lost 2 bases and 2 bases, there was a span of 4 bases. In germline, CDR1 is MNHNS, CDR2 SASEGT. The CDR3 DNA reads as TGTGCCAGCAGTGAAATCGCCTACGAGCAGTACTTC. Protein: CASSEIAYEQYF.

The chain is built from TRBV27 and TRBJ2-5; D remains ambiguous. Judging by the DNA end, TRBJ2-7 fits better; the J call may be wrong. Germline-derived CDR1 and CDR2 are MNHEY and SMNVEV (reference sequence). The CDR3 has 9 residues. CDR3 DNA: TGTGCCGTGGGCCACGAGCAGTACTTC. Translating it yields CAVGHEQYF.

As concerns this clonotype: A read error may produce the germline difference seen at one junction end. V usage is TRBV15 and J usage is TRBJ1-2; D is unresolved. Germline loops: CDR1 LNHNV, CDR2 YYDKDF (reference sequence). The CDR3 loop spans 13 amino acids. The CDR3 sequence is CATSLGRFYGYIF. In DNA, the CDR3 is TGTGCCACCAGCCTAGGAAGGTTCTATGGCTACATCTTC.

V and J are TRBV7-9 and TRBJ2-1; D unresolved. Germline values: CDR1 SEHNR, CDR2 FQNEAQ (reference sequence). The V end was cut by 1 base, the J end by 10 bases, with 8 bases between. This CDR3 is 12 amino acids long. The CDR3: CASSLVLGEQFF. The DNA for the CDR3 is TGTGCCAGCAGCTTAGTTTTGGGCGAGCAGTTCTTC. Complete variable domain (other parts from reference TRBV7-9 and TRBJ2-1): DTGVSQNPRHKITKRGQNVTFRCDPISEHNRLYWYRQTLGQGPEFLTYFQNEAQLEKSRLLSDRFSAERPKGSFSTLEIQRTEQGDSAMYLCASSLVLGEQFFGPGTRLTVL.

The V and J genes are TRBV4-3 and TRBJ2-3; 8 bases are shared with TRBD2. The CDR3 spans 19 residues. The ends lost 0 bases at V and 0 bases at J; junction bases unmatched: 11. CDR1 LGHNA and CDR2 YSLEER come from the germline V gene. Here the CDR3 reads CASSQDPSGSVSSTDTQYF. The CDR3 DNA reads TGCGCCAGCAGCCAAGATCCTAGCGGGTCGGTCTCTAGCACAGATACGCAGTATTTT.

CDR3 amino acids: CASSSPDRGYDYGYTF. DNA of the CDR3: TGTGCCAGCAGCTCTCCGGACAGGGGGTATGACTATGGCTACACCTTC. The chain carries TRBV27 and TRBJ1-2, with 10 bases fitting TRBD1. CDR1 and CDR2 from the germline V gene are MNHEY and SMNVEV (reference sequence). After removal of 6 bases from V and 3 bases from J, the junction contained 10 bases not matched to a gene. The CDR3 has 16 residues.

The gene calls are TRBV7-2 and TRBJ2-7, with 14 positions matching TRBD2. This CDR3 comprises 16 residues. Unmatched junction bases numbered 5, after V lost 3 bases and J lost 4 bases. Germline V lookup: CDR1 SGHTA, CDR2 FQGNSA. CDR3 residues: CASSFKTSGGAYEQYF. In DNA, the CDR3 is TGTGCCAGCAGCTTCAAGACTAGCGGGGGGGCTTACGAGCAGTACTTC.